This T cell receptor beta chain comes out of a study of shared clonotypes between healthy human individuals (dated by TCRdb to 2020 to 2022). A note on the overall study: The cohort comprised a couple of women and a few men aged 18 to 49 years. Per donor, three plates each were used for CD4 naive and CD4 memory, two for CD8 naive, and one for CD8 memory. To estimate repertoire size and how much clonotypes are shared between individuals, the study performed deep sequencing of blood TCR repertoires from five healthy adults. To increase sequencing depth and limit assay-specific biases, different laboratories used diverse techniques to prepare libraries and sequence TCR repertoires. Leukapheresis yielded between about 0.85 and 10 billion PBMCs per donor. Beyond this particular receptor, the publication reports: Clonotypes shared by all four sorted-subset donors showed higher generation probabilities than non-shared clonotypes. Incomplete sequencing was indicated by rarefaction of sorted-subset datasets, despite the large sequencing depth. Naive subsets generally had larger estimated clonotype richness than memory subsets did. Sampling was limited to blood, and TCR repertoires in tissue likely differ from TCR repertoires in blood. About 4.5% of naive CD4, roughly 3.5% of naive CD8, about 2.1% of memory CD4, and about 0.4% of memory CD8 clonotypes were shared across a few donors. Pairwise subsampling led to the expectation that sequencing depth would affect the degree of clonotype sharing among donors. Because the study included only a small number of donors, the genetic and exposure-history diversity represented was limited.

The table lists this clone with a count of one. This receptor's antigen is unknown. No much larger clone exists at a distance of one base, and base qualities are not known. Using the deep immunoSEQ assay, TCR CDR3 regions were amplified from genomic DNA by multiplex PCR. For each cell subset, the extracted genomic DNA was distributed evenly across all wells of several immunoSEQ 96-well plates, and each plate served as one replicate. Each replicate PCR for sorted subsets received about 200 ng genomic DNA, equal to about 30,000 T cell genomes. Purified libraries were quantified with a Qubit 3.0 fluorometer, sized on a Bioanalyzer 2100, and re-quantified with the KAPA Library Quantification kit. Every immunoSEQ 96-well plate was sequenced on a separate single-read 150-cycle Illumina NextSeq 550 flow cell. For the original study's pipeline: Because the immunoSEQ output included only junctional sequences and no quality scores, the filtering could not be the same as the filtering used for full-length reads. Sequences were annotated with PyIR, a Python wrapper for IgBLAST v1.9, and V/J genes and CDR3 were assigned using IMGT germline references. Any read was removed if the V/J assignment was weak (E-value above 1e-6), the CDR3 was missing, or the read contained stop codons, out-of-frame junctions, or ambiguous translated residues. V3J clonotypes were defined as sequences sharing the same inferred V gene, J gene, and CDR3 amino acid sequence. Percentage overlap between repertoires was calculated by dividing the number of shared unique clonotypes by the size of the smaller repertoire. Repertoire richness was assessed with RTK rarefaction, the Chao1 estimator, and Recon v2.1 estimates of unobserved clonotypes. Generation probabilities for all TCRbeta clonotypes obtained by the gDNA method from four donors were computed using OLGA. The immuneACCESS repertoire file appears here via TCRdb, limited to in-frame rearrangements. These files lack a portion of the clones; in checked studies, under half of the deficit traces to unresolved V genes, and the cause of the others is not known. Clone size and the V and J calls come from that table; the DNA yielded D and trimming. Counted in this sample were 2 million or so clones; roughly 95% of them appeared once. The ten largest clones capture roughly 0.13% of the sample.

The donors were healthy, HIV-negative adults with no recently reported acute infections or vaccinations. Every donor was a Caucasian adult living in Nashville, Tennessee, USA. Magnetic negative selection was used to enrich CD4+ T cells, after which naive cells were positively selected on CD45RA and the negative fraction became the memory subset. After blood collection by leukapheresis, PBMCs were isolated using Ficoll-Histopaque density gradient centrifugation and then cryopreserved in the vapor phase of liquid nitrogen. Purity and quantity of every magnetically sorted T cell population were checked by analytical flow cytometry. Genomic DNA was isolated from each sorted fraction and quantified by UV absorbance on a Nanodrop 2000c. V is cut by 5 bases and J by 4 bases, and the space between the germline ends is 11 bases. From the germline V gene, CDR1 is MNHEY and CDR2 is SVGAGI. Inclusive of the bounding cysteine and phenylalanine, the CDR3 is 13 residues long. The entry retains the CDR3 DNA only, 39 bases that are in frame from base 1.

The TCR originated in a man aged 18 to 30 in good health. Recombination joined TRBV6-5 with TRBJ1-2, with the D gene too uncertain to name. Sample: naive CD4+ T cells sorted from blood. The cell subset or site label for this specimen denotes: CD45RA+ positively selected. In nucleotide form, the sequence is TGTGCCAGCAGTAGCGGGTTTTCCTATGGCTACACCTTC. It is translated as CASSSGFSYGYTF.